Listed below are T cell receptor beta chains from one sample, sequenced in a study of T-cell memory formation after mild COVID-19. TCRdb ran MiXCR on the 5' RACE reads and lists one entry per CDR3 protein. The repertoire includes 85,000 to 120,000 distinct CDR3 sequences, roughly an eighth of them detected once, and 25% to 35% sits in the top ten. The sequenced sample was PBMCs or a T cell subset sorted from them (not recorded which). Source of these receptors: an adult woman who had mild COVID-19 (a few samples of this study predate the infection). Cell type and time point are not known. The CDR3 runs from the conserved cysteine through the conserved F or W. The D gene is left open where the match is weak. The size entry is marked missing in some rows and otherwise reads once, few, many or a size class.

>TRBJ1-4|TRBD1|15|TRBV4-3|-
CASSLRGGVNEKLFF
TGCGCCAGCAGCCTTAGAGGGGGCGTTAATGAAAAACTGTTTTTT
>TRBJ1-2|-|12|TRBV20-1|few
CSARSPSYGYTF
TGCAGTGCTAGATCTCCGTCCTATGGCTACACCTTC
>TRBJ2-5|-|15|TRBV7-6|few
CASSLARAYQETQYF
TGTGCCAGCAGCTTAGCTAGGGCTTACCAAGAGACCCAGTACTTC
>TRBJ2-2|TRBD2|17|TRBV5-1|-
CASSGRTSGAGTGELFF
TGCGCCAGCAGCGGCCGGACTAGCGGCGCTGGCACCGGGGAGCTGTTTTTT
>TRBJ2-1|-|16|TRBV9|many
CASSVEGSSSYNEQFF
TGTGCCAGCAGCGTAGAGGGCAGTAGCTCCTACAATGAGCAGTTCTTC
>TRBJ2-7|TRBD2|15|TRBV12-3/TRBV12-4|-
CASSLGLAGDYEQYF
TGTGCCAGCAGTTTGGGACTAGCGGGGGACTACGAGCAGTACTTC
>TRBJ2-3|TRBD2|14|TRBV20-1|-
CSAEGLAGLNTQYF
TGCAGTGCTGAAGGACTAGCGGGATTGAATACGCAGTATTTT
>TRBJ1-6|TRBD1|14|TRBV5-1|-
CASTSGQGNSPLHF
TGCGCCAGCACCTCCGGACAGGGGAATTCACCCCTCCACTTT
>TRBJ2-7|-|14|TRBV6-5|few
CASSYGQGPYEQYF
TGTGCCAGCAGTTACGGCCAGGGTCCCTACGAGCAGTACTTC
>TRBJ2-2|-|13|TRBV7-2|-
CASSSTGSGELFF
TGTGCCAGCAGCTCGACAGGTTCCGGGGAGCTGTTTTTT